The 21 T cell receptor beta chains reported below all come from one sample, sequenced in a study of brain metastases from non-small cell lung cancer. Libraries were prepared by immunoSEQ multiplex PCR; TCRdb keeps only in-frame clonotypes and omits some of them. The table records thousands of clones, around nine tenths of them present only once. The sample was primary lung tumor tissue. These receptors were obtained from a donor aged 40 or older with non-small cell lung cancer.

Of note for this clone: Additional DNA sequences in this sample encode the identical CDR3. The rearrangement joins TRBV4-2 to TRBJ2-1; 8 bases match TRBD2. From germline, CDR1 is LGHNA and CDR2 YNFKEQ. The V and J ends lost 5 bases and 6 bases, in that order; junction bases with no gene match: 9. The CDR3 extends over 15 amino acids. The CDR3 bases are TGTGCCAGCAGCGAGAGAACTAGCGGTAGCAATGAGCAGTTCTTC. Amino acid sequence: CASSERTSGSNEQFF.

About this clone: One base away lies a much larger clone, so this may be a sequencing read error. The rearrangement links TRBV6-5 to TRBJ1-2; D remains ambiguous. CDR1 MNHEY and CDR2 SVGAGI come from the germline V gene. This CDR3 has 15 residues. CDR3 in amino acids: CASSYAPSGKDGYIF. CDR3 DNA sequence: TGTGCCAGCAGTTACGCCCCCTCGGGGAAGGATGGCTACATCTTC.

This sequence joins TRBV7-8 and TRBJ2-4, with D possibly matching TRBD1 (6 bases). The germline gives CDR1 SGHVS, CDR2 FQNEAQ. Trimming removed 5 bases from V and 3 bases from J, with 11 bases in between. The CDR3 is made up of 14 amino acids. The CDR3 region is CASSRTEDKNIQYF. Here the CDR3 DNA reads TGTGCCAGCAGCCGGACAGAAGACAAAAACATTCAGTACTTC.

The chain combines TRBV30 with TRBJ1-5, with D unresolved. The end of the DNA is better explained by TRBJ2-3, so the J call may be wrong. CDR1 is GTSNPN and CDR2 is SVGIG in the germline V gene (reference sequence). The CDR3 spans 14 residues. CDR3 amino acids: CAWSGAASNQPQYF. The CDR3 DNA follows: TGTGCCTGGAGTGGGGCCGCGAGCAATCAGCCCCAGTATTTT.

The chain couples TRBV30 to TRBJ1-5; D is uncertain. Germline V CDR1 and CDR2: GTSNPN, SVGIG (reference sequence). The CDR3 is 15 amino acids. Trimming removed 3 bases from V and 0 bases from J, with 12 bases in between. The CDR3: CAWSPTRHSNQPQHF. The CDR3 coding sequence is TGTGCCTGGAGCCCTACCAGACATAGCAATCAGCCCCAGCATTTT.

This chain connects TRBV6-6 to TRBJ1-5; D perhaps matches TRBD1 (5 bases). Between the trimmed V and J ends, which lost 7 bases and 1 base, there was a span of 14 bases. This CDR3 has 15 residues. The V gene's germline CDR1 is MNHNY and CDR2 SVGAGI (reference sequence). The CDR3 DNA reads as TGTGCCAGCACCGACAGCTTTAGAAGCAATCAGCCCCAGCATTTT. Protein product: CASTDSFRSNQPQHF.

This chain links TRBV27 with TRBJ2-2, with TRBD1 matching over 8 bases. The CDR3 is 16 amino acids. CDR1 MNHEY and CDR2 SMNVEV come from the germline V gene (reference sequence). Germline trimming cut 2 bases from V and 1 base from J; bases unmatched to any gene: 3. This CDR3 reads CASSLRGTGNTGELFF. As DNA, the CDR3 is TGTGCCAGCAGTTTAAGAGGGACAGGGAACACCGGGGAGCTGTTTTTT.

The chain uses TRBV18 and TRBJ1-3; TRBD1 agrees at 10 bases. There are 20 residues in the CDR3. After removal of 2 bases from V and 0 bases from J, the junction contained 13 bases not matched to a gene. The V gene's germline CDR1 is KGHSH and CDR2 LQKENI. CDR3 sequence: CASSPSGAGQGPFSGNTIYF. As DNA, the CDR3 is TGTGCCAGCTCACCAAGCGGTGCGGGACAGGGGCCTTTCTCTGGAAACACCATATATTTT.

The chain joins TRBV19 to TRBJ1-2; weak D call: TRBD1 (6 bases). CDR3 length equals 14 residues. Trimming took off 8 bases at V and 2 bases at J, with 15 bases between the two ends. Germline V CDR1 and CDR2: LNHDA, SQIVND (reference sequence). CDR3 amino acids: CASALGTINYGYTF. CDR3 sequence (DNA): TGTGCCAGTGCCCTAGGGACAATAAACTATGGCTACACCTTC.

This chain joins TRBV3-1 (or the pseudogene TRBV3-2) and TRBJ2-1, with D uncertain. Germline V gene lookup returns CDR1 LGHDT and CDR2 YNNKEL (reference sequence). Trimming removed 5 bases from V and 8 bases from J, with 10 bases in between. The CDR3 runs to 12 residues. The CDR3 spells CASSFRADEQFF. CDR3 nucleotides: TGTGCCAGCAGCTTTCGGGCCGATGAGCAGTTCTTC.

This clone was seen a few times. This sequence joins TRBV28 and TRBJ2-4, with 9 bases aligning to TRBD2. The germline gives CDR1 MDHEN, CDR2 SYDVKM. J gave up 0 bases and V 3 bases, and 9 bases lay outside the gene matches. This CDR3 is built from 18 residues. The CDR3 reads CASSLLASGALAKNIQYF. The CDR3 region has the DNA TGTGCCAGCAGTTTGTTGGCTAGCGGGGCCTTAGCCAAAAACATTCAGTACTTC.

This chain joins TRBV19 and TRBJ1-6; the D gene is possibly TRBD1 (5 bases). CDR1 and CDR2 (germline): LNHDA, SQIVND (reference sequence). With 5 bases removed from V and 7 bases from J, the gap between germline ends came to 18 bases. The CDR3 spans 16 residues. Here the CDR3 DNA reads TGTGCCAGTAGTCCCCTCCTGGGGGGTCTAAATTCACCCCTCCACTTT. It yields the protein CASSPLLGGLNSPLHF.

The rearrangement links TRBV23-1 to TRBJ1-3, with TRBD1 matching over 8 bases. TRBV23-1 is designated an ORF whose function remains uncertain. This CDR3 is 18 amino acids long. Trimming cost V 3 bases and J 0 bases; bases outside gene matches: 10. The CDR3 nucleotides are TGCGCCAGCAGTCACCGGACAGGGAAGCCGTTCTCTGGAAACACCATATATTTT. Amino acid sequence: CASSHRTGKPFSGNTIYF.

The V and J genes are TRBV6-5 and TRBJ1-1, with TRBD1 matching over 8 bases. Germline-derived CDR1 and CDR2 are MNHEY and SVGAGI. This CDR3 is 14 amino acids long. Trimming cost V 6 bases and J 4 bases; bases outside gene matches: 7. The CDR3 spells CASRSGGVITEAFF. Written as DNA, the CDR3 is TGTGCCAGCAGGTCAGGGGGCGTGATCACTGAAGCTTTCTTT.

CDR3 amino acids: CASSRAGVEQYF. CDR3 nucleotide sequence: TGTGCCAGCAGCAGAGCGGGGGTTGAGCAGTACTTC. This rearrangement joins TRBV2 to TRBJ2-7; 8 bases are shared with TRBD2. Germline assignment: CDR1 SNHLY and CDR2 FYNNEI. Trimming cost V 6 bases and J 7 bases; bases outside gene matches: 5. This CDR3 is 12 amino acids long. Based on the CDR3 plus reference TRBV2 and TRBJ2-7, the full variable domain is EPEVTQTPSHQVTQMGQEVILRCVPISNHLYFYWYRQILGQKVEFLVSFYNNEISEKSEIFDDQFSVERPDGSNFTLKIRSTKLEDSAMYFCASSRAGVEQYFGPGTRLTVT.

Here the CDR3 reads CATSDLGQGNEKLFF. CDR3 bases: TGTGCCACCAGTGATCTGGGACAGGGAAATGAAAAACTGTTTTTT. This chain joins TRBV24-1 and TRBJ1-4; 9 bases fit TRBD1. Per the germline V gene, CDR1 is KGHDR and CDR2 is SFDVKD. CDR3 length: 15 amino acids. Trimming removed 3 bases from V and 5 bases from J; junction bases left unmatched: 3.

The V call is TRBV3-1 (or the pseudogene TRBV3-2), the J call TRBJ1-1; D might be TRBD1 (5 bases). Germline V gene lookup returns CDR1 LGHDT and CDR2 YNNKEL (reference sequence). The CDR3 runs to 15 residues. V dropped 4 bases and J dropped 3 bases, with 15 bases sitting between them. DNA of the CDR3: TGTGCCAGCAGCCGATTGGGGGGGGTGGACACTGAAGCTTTCTTT. Protein product: CASSRLGGVDTEAFF.

As for this clone: At one end, the junction sequence differs from germline, possibly due to a read error. The chain couples TRBV3-1 (or the pseudogene TRBV3-2) to TRBJ1-3; D not resolved. The CDR3 covers 13 residues. Germline CDR1 LGHDT, CDR2 YNNKEL (reference sequence). CDR3: CASSQSFQNAIYF. DNA for the CDR3: TGTGCCAGCAGCCAGTCCTTCCAAAACGCCATATATTTT.

The rearrangement joins TRBV6-2 or TRBV6-3 to TRBJ1-5, with 7 positions matching TRBD1. The CDR3 consists of 14 residues. The V gene end was trimmed by 4 bases and the J gene end by 6 bases; junction bases not matched to a gene: 6. Germline V gives CDR1 MNHEY, CDR2 SVGEGT. CDR3 amino acids: CASSLRTGLQPQHF. Written as DNA, the CDR3 is TGTGCCAGCAGTTTGCGGACAGGACTTCAGCCCCAGCATTTT.

The rearrangement links TRBV6-4 to TRBJ2-1, with 12 bases aligning to TRBD2. Germline V lookup: CDR1 MRHNA, CDR2 SNTAGT. The CDR3 contains 17 residues. The ends lost 0 bases at V and 8 bases at J; junction bases unmatched: 8. In DNA, the CDR3 is TGTGCCAGCAGTGACTCGGAGACTAGCGGGGGTGTTGATGAGCAGTTCTTC. Translating gives CASSDSETSGGVDEQFF.

The V call is TRBV11-3, the J call TRBJ2-3; the match to TRBD1 covers 7 bases. Germline values: CDR1 SGHNT, CDR2 YENEEA. V lost 5 bases to trimming and J lost 2 bases; unmatched junction nucleotides: 1. The CDR3 totals 13 residues. In nucleotides, the CDR3 is TGTGCCAGCAGCGACAGGGACACAGATACGCAGTATTTT. It encodes CASSDRDTDTQYF.